This TCR beta chain was captured by sequencing in a study of shared clonotypes between healthy human individuals. Points on this clone: Other DNA sequences from this sample encode an identical CDR3 as well.

Deep was the level at which the assay was run. Sequencing was performed with immunoSEQ multiplex PCR; in TCRdb, only in-frame clones are kept and a portion is missing. The sample consists of about 1 million clones, 70% to 80% of them appearing once. The CDR3 spans 12 residues. Trimming at V came to 9 bases and at J to 2 bases, leaving 1 base not matched to a gene. In germline, CDR1 is ENHRY, CDR2 SYGVKD. The rearrangement links TRBV10-3 to TRBJ2-3; 8 positions match TRBD2. The receptor was derived from a man between 18 and 29 years old in good health. Some clones in this sample may be carry-over from other donors' samples. Sequenced: memory CD4+ T cells from PBMCs. Subset denoted: CD45RA-negative fraction. Here the CDR3 DNA reads TGTGCCATAGCGGGAGTCACAGATACGCAGTATTTT. The encoded protein is CAIAGVTDTQYF.